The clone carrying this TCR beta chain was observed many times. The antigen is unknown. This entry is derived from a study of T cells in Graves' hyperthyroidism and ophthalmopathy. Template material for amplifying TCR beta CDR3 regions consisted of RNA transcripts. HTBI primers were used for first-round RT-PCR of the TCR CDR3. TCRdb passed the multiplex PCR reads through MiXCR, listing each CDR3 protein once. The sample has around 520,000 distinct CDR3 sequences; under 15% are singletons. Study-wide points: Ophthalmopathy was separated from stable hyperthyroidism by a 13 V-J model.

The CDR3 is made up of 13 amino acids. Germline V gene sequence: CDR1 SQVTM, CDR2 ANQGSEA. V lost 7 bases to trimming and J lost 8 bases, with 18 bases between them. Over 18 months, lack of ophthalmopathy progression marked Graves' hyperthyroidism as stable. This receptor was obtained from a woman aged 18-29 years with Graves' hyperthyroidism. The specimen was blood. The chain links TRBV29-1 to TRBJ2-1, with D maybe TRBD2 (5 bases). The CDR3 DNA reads TGCAGCGCCGGTCGATCGGCGAGGGATGAGCAGTTCTTC. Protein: CSAGRSARDEQFF.